The entry that follows covers one T cell receptor (beta chain) sequence. Original methodology: Estimation of nucleated cell counts was performed using reference gene primer amplification. The repertoire was sequenced with immunoSEQ multiplex PCR; TCRdb's copy has only in-frame clones and lacks some. The V and J calls and clone size are taken from that table; D and trimming were inferred from the DNA. The top ten clones hold approximately 15% of a sample with about 16,000 clones, 85% to 90% of them seen once. From germline, CDR1 is SGHTA and CDR2 FQGNSA. Trimming took 5 bases from V and 4 from J, leaving 12 bases between them. The CDR3 is 14 residues long. This record comes from a study of blood T cell repertoires in COVID-19. Across the whole study: Spain, Italy and the United States supplied samples that represented acute and convalescent COVID-19. From T cells, B-cell-depleted T cells, or PBMCs came the material, which was cDNA or gDNA.

The chain uses TRBV7-2 and TRBJ2-1, with D tentatively TRBD1 (6 bases). The TCR comes from a human donor with active COVID-19. The donor label of this sample is uncertain. The sequenced sample consisted of peripheral blood. The CDR3 DNA is TGTGCCAGCAGCGCAAGGACAGTATACAATGAGCAGTTCTTC. Its protein product is CASSARTVYNEQFF.